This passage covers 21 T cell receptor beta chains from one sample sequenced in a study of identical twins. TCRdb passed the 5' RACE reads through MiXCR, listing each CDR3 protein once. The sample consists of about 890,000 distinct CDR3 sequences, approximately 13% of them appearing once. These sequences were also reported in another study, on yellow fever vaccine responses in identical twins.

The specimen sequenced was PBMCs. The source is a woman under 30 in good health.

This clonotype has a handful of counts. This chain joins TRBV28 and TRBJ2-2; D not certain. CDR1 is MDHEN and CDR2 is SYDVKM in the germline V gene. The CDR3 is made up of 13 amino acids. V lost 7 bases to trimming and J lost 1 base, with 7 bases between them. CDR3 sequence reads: CASIMGNTGELFF. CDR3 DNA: TGTGCCAGCATCATGGGGAACACCGGGGAGCTGTTTTTT.

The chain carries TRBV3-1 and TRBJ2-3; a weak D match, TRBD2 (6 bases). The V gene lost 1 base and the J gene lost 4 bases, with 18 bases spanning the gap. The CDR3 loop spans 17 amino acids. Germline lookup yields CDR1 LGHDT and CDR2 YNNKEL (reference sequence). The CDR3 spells CASSQGLLAGAPDTQYF. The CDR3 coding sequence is TGTGCCAGCAGCCAAGGACTACTAGCCGGAGCCCCAGATACGCAGTATTTT.

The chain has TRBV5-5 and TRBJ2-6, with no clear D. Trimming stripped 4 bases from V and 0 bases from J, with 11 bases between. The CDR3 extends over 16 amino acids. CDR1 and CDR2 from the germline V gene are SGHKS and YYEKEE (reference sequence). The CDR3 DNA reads TGTGCCAGCAGCCCTTACGGGTACTCTGGGGCCAACGTCCTGACTTTC. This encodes CASSPYGYSGANVLTF. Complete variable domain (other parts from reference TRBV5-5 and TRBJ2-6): DAGVTQSPTHLIKTRGQQVTLRCSPISGHKSVSWYQQVLGQGPQFIFQYYEKEERGRGNFPDRFSARQFPNYSSELNVNALLLGDSALYLCASSPYGYSGANVLTFGAGSRLTVL.

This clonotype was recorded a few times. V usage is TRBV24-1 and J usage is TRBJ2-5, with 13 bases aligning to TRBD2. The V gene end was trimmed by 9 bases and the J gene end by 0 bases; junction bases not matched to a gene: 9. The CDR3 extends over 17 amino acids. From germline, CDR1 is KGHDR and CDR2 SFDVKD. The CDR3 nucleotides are TGTGCCACCGGAACTAGCGGGGGGGCCCTAAACCAAGAGACCCAGTACTTC. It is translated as CATGTSGGALNQETQYF.

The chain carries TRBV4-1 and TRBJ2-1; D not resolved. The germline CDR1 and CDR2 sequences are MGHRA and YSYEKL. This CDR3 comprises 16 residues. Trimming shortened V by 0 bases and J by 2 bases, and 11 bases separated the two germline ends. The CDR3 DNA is TGCGCCAGCAGCCAAGATAAATCACTGGCCTACAATGAGCAGTTCTTC. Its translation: CASSQDKSLAYNEQFF.

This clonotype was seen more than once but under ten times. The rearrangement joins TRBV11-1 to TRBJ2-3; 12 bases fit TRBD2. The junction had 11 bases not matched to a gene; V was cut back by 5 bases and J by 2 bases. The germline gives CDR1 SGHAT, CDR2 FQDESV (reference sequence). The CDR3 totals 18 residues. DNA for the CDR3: TGTGCCAGCAGCCCGACCGCCTGGACTAGCGGGACCACAGATACGCAGTATTTT. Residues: CASSPTAWTSGTTDTQYF. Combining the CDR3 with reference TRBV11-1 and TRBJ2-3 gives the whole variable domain EAEVAQSPRYKITEKSQAVAFWCDPISGHATLYWYRQILGQGPELLVQFQDESVVDDSQLPKDRFSAERLKGVDSTLKIQPAELGDSAMYLCASSPTAWTSGTTDTQYFGPGTRLTVL.

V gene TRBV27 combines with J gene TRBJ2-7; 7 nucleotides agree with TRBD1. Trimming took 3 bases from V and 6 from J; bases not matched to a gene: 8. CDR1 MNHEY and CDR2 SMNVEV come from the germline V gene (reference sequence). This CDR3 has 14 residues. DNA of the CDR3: TGTGCCAGCAGTTTTTTCGGGGACAGAGGCGAGCAGTACTTC. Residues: CASSFFGDRGEQYF.

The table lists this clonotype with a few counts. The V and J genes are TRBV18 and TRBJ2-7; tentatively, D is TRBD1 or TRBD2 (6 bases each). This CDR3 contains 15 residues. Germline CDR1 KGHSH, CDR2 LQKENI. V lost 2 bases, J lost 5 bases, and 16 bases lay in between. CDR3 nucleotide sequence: TGTGCCAGCTCACCATCGAGGGGGGCCATCCACGAGCAGTACTTC. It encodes CASSPSRGAIHEQYF.

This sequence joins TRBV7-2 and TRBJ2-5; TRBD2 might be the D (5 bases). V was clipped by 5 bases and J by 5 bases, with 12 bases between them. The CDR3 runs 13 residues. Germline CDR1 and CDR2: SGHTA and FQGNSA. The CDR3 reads CASSPWTGETQYF. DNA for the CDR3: TGTGCCAGCAGCCCCTGGACGGGGGAGACCCAGTACTTC.

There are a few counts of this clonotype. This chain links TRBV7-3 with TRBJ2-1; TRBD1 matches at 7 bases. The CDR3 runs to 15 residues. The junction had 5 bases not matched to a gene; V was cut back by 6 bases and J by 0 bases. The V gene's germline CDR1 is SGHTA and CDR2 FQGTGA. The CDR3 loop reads CASRGQSDSYNEQFF. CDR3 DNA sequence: TGTGCCAGCAGGGGACAGTCGGACTCCTACAATGAGCAGTTCTTC.

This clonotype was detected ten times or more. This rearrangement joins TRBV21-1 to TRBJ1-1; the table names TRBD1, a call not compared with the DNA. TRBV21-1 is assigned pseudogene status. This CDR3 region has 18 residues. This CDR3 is CASSDTGWDIQLNTEAFF. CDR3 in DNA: TGTGCCAGCAGCGATACAGGATGGGATATCCAATTGAACACTGAAGCTTTCTTT.

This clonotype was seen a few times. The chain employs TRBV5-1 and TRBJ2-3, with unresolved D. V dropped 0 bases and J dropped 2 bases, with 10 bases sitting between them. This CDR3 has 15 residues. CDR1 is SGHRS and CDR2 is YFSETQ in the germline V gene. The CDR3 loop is CASSLGGWDTDTQYF. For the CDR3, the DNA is TGCGCCAGCAGCTTGGGTGGCTGGGACACAGATACGCAGTATTTT.

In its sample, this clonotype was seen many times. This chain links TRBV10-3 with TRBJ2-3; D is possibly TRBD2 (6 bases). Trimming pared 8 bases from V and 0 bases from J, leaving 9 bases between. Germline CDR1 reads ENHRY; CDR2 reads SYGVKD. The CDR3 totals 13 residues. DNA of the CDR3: TGTGCCATCGGAGGGGCGAGCACAGATACGCAGTATTTT. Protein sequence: CAIGGASTDTQYF.

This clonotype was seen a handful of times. This CDR3 is CASSSGQGNHGYTF. The CDR3 DNA is TGTGCCAGCAGCTCCGGACAGGGGAATCATGGCTACACCTTC. The chain recombines TRBV7-9 with TRBJ1-2; 9 bases fit TRBD1. Germline V gene data show CDR1 as SEHNR and CDR2 as FQNEAQ (reference sequence). Trimming cost V 4 bases and J 6 bases; bases outside gene matches: 6. The CDR3 sequence is 14 residues long.

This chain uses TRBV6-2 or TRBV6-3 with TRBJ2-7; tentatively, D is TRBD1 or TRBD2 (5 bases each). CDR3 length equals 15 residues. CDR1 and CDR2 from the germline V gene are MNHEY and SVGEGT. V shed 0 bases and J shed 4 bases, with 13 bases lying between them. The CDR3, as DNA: TGTGCCAGCAGTTACTCGATGCAGGGCGGGTACGAGCAGTACGTC. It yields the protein CASSYSMQGGYEQYV.

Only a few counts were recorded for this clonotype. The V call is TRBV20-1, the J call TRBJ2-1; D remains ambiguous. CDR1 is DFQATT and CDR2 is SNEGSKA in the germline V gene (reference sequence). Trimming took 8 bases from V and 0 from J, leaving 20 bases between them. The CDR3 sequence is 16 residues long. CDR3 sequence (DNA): TGCAGTCCGACCCGATCAGATGCGCCCTCCTACAATGAGCAGTTCTTC. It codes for CSPTRSDAPSYNEQFF.

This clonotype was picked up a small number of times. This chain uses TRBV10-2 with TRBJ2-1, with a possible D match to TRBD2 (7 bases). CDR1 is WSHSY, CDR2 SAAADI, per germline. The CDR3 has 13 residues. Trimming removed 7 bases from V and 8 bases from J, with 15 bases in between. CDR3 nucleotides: TGCGCCAGCACCAAAGGGGGGGGCGATGAGCAGTTCTTC. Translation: CASTKGGGDEQFF.

This CDR3 reads CASSLLGQGADTQYF. DNA for the CDR3: TGTGCCAGCAGCTTATTGGGACAGGGGGCAGATACGCAGTATTTT. This chain links TRBV5-5 with TRBJ2-3, with 11 bases lining up with TRBD1. Germline lookup yields CDR1 SGHKS and CDR2 YYEKEE (reference sequence). With 2 bases clipped from V and 4 bases from J, the junction kept 3 bases outside the gene matches. The CDR3 totals 15 residues.

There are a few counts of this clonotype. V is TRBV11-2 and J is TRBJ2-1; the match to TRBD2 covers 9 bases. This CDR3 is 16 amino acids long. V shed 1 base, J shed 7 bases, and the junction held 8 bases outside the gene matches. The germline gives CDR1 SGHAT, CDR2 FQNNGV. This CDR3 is CASSLGVAGVINEQFF. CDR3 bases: TGTGCCAGCAGCTTAGGGGTAGCGGGAGTTATAAATGAGCAGTTCTTC.

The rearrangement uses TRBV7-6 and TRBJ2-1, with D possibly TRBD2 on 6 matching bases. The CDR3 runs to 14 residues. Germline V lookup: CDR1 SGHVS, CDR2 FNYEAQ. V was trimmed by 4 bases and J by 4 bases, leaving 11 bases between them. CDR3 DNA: TGTGCCAGCAGCTCCACTAGCAGATACAATGAGCAGTTCTTC. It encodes CASSSTSRYNEQFF.

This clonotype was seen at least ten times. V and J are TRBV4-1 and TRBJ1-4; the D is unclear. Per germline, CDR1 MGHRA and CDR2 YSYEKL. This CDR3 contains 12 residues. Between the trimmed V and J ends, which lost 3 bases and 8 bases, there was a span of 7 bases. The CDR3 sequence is CASSHLFEKLFF. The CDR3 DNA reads TGCGCCAGCAGCCATCTATTCGAAAAACTGTTTTTT.